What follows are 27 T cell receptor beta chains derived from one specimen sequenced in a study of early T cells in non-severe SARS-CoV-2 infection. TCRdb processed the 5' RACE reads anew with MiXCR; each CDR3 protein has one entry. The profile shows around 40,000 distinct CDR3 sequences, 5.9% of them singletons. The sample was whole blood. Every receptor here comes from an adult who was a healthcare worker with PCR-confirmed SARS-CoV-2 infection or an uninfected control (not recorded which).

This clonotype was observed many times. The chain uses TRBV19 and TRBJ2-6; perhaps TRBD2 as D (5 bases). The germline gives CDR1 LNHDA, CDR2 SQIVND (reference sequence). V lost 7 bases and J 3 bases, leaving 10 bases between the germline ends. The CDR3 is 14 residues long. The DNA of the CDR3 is TGTGCCAGTAAGGAGGATCGTGGGGCCAACGTCCTGACTTTC. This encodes CASKEDRGANVLTF.

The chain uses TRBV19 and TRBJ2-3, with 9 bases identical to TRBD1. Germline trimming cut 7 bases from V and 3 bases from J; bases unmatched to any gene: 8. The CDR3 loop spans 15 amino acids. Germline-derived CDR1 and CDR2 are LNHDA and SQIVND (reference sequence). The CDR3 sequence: CASKSPGQGTDTQYF. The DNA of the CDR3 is TGTGCCAGTAAGAGCCCGGGACAGGGAACAGATACGCAGTATTTT.

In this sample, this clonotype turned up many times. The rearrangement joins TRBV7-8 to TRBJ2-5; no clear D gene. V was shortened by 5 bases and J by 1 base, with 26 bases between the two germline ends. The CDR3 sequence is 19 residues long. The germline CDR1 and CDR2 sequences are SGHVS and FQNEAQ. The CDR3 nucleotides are TGTGCCAGCAGCACCCCTAGAGTCCCCGCGGCCAAACCCCAAGAGACCCAGTACTTC. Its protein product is CASSTPRVPAAKPQETQYF.

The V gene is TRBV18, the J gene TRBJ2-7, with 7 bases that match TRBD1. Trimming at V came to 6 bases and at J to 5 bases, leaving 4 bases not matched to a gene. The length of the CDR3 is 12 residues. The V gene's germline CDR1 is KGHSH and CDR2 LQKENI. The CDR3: CASSPDRDEQYF. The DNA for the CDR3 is TGTGCCAGCTCCCCCGACAGGGACGAGCAGTACTTC. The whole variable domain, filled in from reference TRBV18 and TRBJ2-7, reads NAGVMQNPRHLVRRRGQEARLRCSPMKGHSHVYWYRQLPEEGLKFMVYLQKENIIDESGMPKERFSAEFPKEGPSILRIQQVVRGDSAAYFCASSPDRDEQYFGPGTRLTVT.

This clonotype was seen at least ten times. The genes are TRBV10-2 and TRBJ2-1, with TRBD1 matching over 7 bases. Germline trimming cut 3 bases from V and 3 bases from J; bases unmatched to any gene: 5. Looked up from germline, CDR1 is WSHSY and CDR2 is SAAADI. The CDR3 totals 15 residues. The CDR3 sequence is CASSDSQGFYNEQFF. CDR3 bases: TGCGCCAGCAGTGATTCACAGGGGTTCTACAATGAGCAGTTCTTC.

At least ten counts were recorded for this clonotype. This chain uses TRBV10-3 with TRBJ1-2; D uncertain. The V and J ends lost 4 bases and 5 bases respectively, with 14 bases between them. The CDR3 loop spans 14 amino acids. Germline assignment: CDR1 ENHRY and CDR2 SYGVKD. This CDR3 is CAISVGRVSYGYTF. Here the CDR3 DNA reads TGTGCCATCAGTGTAGGACGGGTCTCTTATGGCTACACCTTC.

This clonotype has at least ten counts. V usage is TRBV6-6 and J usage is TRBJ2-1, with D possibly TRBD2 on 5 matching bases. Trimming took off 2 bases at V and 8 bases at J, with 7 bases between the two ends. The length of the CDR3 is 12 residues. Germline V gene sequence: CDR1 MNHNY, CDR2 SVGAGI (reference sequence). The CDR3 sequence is CASSYLRDEQFF. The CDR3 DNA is TGTGCCAGCAGTTACCTGAGGGATGAGCAGTTCTTC.

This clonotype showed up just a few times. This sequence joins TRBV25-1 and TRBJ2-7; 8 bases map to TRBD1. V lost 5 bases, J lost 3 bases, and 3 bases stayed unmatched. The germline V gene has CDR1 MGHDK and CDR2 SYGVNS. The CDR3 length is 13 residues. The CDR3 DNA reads TGTGCCAGCAGTTCTACAGGGGGCTACGAGCAGTACTTC. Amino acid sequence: CASSSTGGYEQYF.

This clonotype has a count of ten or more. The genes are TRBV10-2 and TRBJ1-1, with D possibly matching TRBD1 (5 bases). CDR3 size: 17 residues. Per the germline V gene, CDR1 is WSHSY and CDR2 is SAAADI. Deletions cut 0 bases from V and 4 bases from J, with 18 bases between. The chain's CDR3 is CASSESLTGPGGTEAFF. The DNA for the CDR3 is TGCGCCAGCAGTGAGTCTTTAACAGGCCCAGGCGGCACTGAAGCTTTCTTT.

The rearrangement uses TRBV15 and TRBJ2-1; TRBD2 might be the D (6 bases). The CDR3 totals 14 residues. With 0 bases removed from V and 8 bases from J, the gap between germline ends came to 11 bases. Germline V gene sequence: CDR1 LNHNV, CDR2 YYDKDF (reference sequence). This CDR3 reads CATSRDRESDEQFF. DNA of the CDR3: TGTGCCACCAGCAGAGATCGGGAGTCCGATGAGCAGTTCTTC.

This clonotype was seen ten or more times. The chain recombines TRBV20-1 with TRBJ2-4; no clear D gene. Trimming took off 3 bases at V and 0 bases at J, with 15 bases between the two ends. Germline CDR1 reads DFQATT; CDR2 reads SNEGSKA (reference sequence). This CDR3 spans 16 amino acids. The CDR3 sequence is CSASKEQFRAKNIQYF. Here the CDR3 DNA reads TGCAGTGCTAGCAAGGAGCAGTTTAGAGCCAAAAACATTCAGTACTTC.

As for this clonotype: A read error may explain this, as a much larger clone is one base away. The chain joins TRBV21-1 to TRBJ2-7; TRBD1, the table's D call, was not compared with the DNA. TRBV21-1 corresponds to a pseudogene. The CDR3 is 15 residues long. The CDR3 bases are TGTGCCAGCACCACTTTGGGGGACAAGAACTACGAGCAGTACTTC. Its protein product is CASTTLGDKNYEQYF.

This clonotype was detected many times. Here the CDR3 reads CAISERQGADGELFF. CDR3 coding DNA: TGTGCCATCAGTGAGAGGCAGGGGGCTGACGGGGAGCTGTTTTTT. The rearrangement joins TRBV10-3 to TRBJ2-2; TRBD1 agrees at 8 bases. CDR3 length: 15 residues. With V trimmed by 2 bases and J by 7 bases, 6 bases remained unmatched. Germline V lookup: CDR1 ENHRY, CDR2 SYGVKD.

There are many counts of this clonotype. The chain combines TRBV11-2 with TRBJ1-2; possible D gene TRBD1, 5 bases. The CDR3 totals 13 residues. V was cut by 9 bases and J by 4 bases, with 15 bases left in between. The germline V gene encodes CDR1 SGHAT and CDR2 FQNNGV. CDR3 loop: CASSSGTFYGYTF. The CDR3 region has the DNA TGTGCCAGTTCGTCCGGGACCTTCTATGGCTACACCTTC.

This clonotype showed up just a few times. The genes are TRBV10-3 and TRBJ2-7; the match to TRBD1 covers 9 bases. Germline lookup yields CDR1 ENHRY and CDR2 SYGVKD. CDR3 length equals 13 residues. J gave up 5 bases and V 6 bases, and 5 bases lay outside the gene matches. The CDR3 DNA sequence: TGTGCCATCAGGGGGACAGGGACCGACGAGCAGTACTTC. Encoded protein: CAIRGTGTDEQYF.

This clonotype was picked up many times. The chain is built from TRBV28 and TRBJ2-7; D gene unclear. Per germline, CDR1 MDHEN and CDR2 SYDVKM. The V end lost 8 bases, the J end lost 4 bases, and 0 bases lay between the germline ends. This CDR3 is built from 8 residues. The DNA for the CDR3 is TGTGCCAGCTACGAGCAGTACTTC. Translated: CASYEQYF. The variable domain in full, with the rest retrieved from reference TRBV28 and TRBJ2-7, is DVKVTQSSRYLVKRTGEKVFLECVQDMDHENMFWYRQDPGLGLRLIYFSYDVKMKEKGDIPEGYSVSREKKERFSLILESASTNQTSMYLCASYEQYFGPGTRLTVT.

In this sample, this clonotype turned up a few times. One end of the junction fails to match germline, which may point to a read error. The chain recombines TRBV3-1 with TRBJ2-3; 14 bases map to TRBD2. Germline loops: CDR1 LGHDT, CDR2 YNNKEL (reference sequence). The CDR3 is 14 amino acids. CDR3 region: CASSQDPWTSGGNF. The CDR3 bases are TGTGCCAGCAGCCAAGATCCCTGGACTAGCGGGGGGAATTTT.

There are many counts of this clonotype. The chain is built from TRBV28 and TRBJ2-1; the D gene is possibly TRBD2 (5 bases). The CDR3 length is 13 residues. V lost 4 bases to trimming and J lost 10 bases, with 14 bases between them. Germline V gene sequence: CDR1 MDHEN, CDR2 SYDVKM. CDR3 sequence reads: CASSWQQRGEQFF. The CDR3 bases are TGTGCCAGCAGTTGGCAACAGAGAGGGGAGCAGTTCTTC.

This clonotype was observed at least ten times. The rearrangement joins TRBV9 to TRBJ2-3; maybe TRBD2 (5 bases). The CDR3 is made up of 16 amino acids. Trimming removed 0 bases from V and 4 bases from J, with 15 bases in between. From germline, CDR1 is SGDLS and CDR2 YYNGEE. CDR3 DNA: TGTGCCAGCAGCGTAGAGTTGAGGAGGAGCGCAGATACGCAGTATTTT. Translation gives CASSVELRRSADTQYF.

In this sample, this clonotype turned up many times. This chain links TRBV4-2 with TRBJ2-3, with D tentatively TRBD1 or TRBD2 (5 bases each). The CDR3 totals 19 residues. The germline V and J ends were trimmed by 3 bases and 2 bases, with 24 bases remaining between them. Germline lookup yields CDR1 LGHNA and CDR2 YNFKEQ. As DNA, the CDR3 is TGTGCCAGCAGCCACGCTGGGGGTGCGGCCGATATAACCACAGATACGCAGTATTTT. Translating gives CASSHAGGAADITTDTQYF.

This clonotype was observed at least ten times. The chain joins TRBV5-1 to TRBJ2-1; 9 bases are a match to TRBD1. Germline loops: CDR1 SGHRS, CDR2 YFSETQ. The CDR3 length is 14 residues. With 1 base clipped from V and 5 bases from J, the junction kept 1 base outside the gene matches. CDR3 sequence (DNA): TGCGCCAGCAGCTTGAGGGACAGGGACAATGAGCAGTTCTTC. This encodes CASSLRDRDNEQFF.

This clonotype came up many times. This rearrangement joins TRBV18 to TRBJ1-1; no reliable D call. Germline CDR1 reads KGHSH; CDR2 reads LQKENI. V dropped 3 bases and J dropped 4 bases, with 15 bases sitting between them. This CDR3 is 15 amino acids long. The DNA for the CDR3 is TGTGCCAGCTCACCCAGACGGGAAGCTGGCACTGAAGCTTTCTTT. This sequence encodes CASSPRREAGTEAFF. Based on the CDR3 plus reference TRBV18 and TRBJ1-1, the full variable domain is NAGVMQNPRHLVRRRGQEARLRCSPMKGHSHVYWYRQLPEEGLKFMVYLQKENIIDESGMPKERFSAEFPKEGPSILRIQQVVRGDSAAYFCASSPRREAGTEAFFGQGTRLTVV.

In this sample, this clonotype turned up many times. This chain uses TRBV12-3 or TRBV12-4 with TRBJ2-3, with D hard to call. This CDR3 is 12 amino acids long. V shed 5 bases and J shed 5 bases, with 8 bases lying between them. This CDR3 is CASSTVRDTQYF. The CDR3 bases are TGTGCCAGCAGTACCGTCAGAGATACGCAGTATTTT.

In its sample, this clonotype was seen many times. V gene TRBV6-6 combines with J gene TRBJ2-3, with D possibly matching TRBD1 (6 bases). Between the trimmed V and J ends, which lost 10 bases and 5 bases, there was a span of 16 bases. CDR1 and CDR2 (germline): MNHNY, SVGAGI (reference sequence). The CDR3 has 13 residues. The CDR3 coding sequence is TGTGCCACATCCAGGGCAGGGGAAGATACGCAGTATTTT. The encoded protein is CATSRAGEDTQYF.

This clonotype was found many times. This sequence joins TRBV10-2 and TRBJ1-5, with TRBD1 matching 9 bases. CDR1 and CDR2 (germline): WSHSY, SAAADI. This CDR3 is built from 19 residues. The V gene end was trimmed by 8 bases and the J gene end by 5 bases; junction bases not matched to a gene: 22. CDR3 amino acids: CASAYTGGDPSGGDQPQHF. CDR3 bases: TGCGCCAGCGCATACACAGGGGGCGATCCCTCGGGGGGTGATCAGCCCCAGCATTTT.

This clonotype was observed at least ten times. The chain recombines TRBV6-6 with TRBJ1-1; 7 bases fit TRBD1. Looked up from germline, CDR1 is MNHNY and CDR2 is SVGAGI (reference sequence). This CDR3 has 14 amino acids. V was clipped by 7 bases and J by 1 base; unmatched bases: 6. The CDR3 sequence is CASNPRQGNTEAFF. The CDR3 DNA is TGTGCCAGCAACCCTAGACAGGGGAACACTGAAGCTTTCTTT.

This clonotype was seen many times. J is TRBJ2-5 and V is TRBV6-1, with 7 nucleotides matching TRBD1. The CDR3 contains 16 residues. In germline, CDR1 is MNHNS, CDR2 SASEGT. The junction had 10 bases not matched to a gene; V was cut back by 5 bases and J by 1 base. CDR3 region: CASSHRGSVIQETQYF. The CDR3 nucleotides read TGTGCCAGCAGTCACAGGGGATCAGTTATCCAAGAGACCCAGTACTTC.